A selection of T cell receptor beta chains follows, all from one sample in a study of control samples from healthy donors and cancer patients. Data came from immunoSEQ multiplex PCR; TCRdb stores just in-frame clones and leaves some out. The sample consists of about 190,000 clones, over 80% of them appearing once. Sequencing was performed on blood. The receptors were gathered from a man between 25 and 39 years old in good health. Both conserved end residues are part of each CDR3. A D gene is named only where the DNA matches it firmly. Only part of the rows carry a size: once, few, many, or a class if the clone is expanded.

V	D	size	J	CDR3	DNA
TRBV2	NA	NA	TRBJ1-6	CASSYNSPLHF	TGTGCCAGCAGCTATAATTCACCCCTCCACTTT
TRBV9	NA	NA	TRBJ2-2	CASSVGAGAPGGELFF	TGTGCCAGCAGCGTAGGGGCGGGGGCCCCGGGTGGGGAGCTGTTTTTT
TRBV5-1	NA	NA	TRBJ1-2	CASSLADQSGTYGYTF	TGCGCCAGCAGCTTGGCCGATCAGTCAGGAACCTATGGCTACACCTTC
TRBV4-1	TRBD1	NA	TRBJ2-7	CASSQPTGYEQYF	TGCGCCAGCAGCCAACCGACAGGGTACGAGCAGTACTTC
TRBV14	NA	NA	TRBJ2-7	CASSPGVREADYEQYF	TGTGCCAGCAGCCCCGGCGTTCGCGAAGCCGACTACGAGCAGTACTTC
TRBV2	NA	NA	TRBJ1-6	CASSDSGGSPLHF	TGTGCCAGCAGTGATTCGGGGGGGTCACCCCTCCACTTT
TRBV3-1/TRBV3-2	TRBD2	NA	TRBJ2-3	CASSPRTSGGASGTQYF	TGTGCCAGCAGCCCCCGGACTAGCGGGGGGGCTTCAGGTACGCAGTATTTT
TRBV6-6	NA	NA	TRBJ1-6	CASKREGYNSPLHF	TGTGCCAGCAAAAGGGAGGGTTATAATTCACCCCTCCACTTT
TRBV7-9	TRBD2	few	TRBJ2-7	CASSSGRGPLPYEQYF	TGTGCCAGCAGCAGCGGGAGGGGCCCCCTCCCCTACGAGCAGTACTTC
TRBV5-8	TRBD2	NA	TRBJ2-1	CASDWEGASAVNNEQFF	TGTGCCAGTGACTGGGAGGGAGCGTCAGCGGTTAACAATGAGCAGTTCTTC
TRBV5-1	NA	NA	TRBJ2-3	CASSWTSSDTQYF	TGCGCCAGCAGCTGGACAAGCTCAGATACGCAGTATTTT
TRBV7-9	NA	once	TRBJ1-1	CASSLAERTEAFF	TGTGCCAGCAGCTTAGCGGAAAGGACTGAAGCTTTCTTT
TRBV5-6	NA	NA	TRBJ2-2	CASSLLGNTGELFF	TGTGCCAGCAGCTTGTTAGGGAACACCGGGGAGCTGTTTTTT
TRBV5-1	TRBD1	NA	TRBJ1-2	CASSRGEPTSNYGYTF	TGCGCCAGCTCCAGGGGGGAACCTACCTCAAACTATGGCTACACCTTC
TRBV3-1/TRBV3-2	NA	NA	TRBJ1-3	CASSQGVAGRNTIYF	TGTGCCAGCAGCCAAGGAGTAGCAGGGCGAAACACCATATATTTT
TRBV24-1	NA	NA	TRBJ2-1	CATSDEGGAYNEQFF	TGTGCCACCAGTGATGAAGGGGGAGCATACAATGAGCAGTTCTTC
TRBV6-6	NA	NA	TRBJ2-6	CASRDPLVTGANVLTF	TGTGCCAGCAGGGACCCCCTTGTCACCGGGGCCAACGTCCTGACTTTC
TRBV2	NA	NA	TRBJ1-1	CASSEGYGPLGTEAFF	TGTGCCAGCAGTGAAGGATATGGACCGCTGGGGACTGAAGCTTTCTTT
TRBV28	NA	NA	TRBJ1-2	CASSLRFGTGDTVNRHYGYTF	TGTGCCAGCAGTTTACGCTTTGGGACCGGCGACACCGTAAATCGCCACTATGGCTACACCTTC
TRBV20-1	TRBD1	NA	TRBJ1-4	CSASKDRVFLANEKLFF	TGCAGTGCTAGTAAGGACAGGGTCTTTCTAGCTAATGAAAAACTGTTTTTT
TRBV7-9	NA	few	TRBJ1-2	CASSLADRMYGYTF	TGTGCCAGCAGCTTAGCCGACAGGATGTATGGCTACACCTTC
TRBV10-3	TRBD1	NA	TRBJ1-5	CATKGDRNQPQHF	TGTGCCACGAAGGGGGACAGAAATCAGCCCCAGCATTTT
TRBV4-1	NA	NA	TRBJ2-3	CASSQPRNSGRGTDTQYF	TGCGCCAGCAGCCAACCTCGGAATAGCGGAAGAGGCACAGATACGCAGTATTTT
TRBV5-1	NA	NA	TRBJ2-2	CASSPAGVPGELFF	TGCGCCAGCAGCCCGGCAGGGGTGCCCGGGGAGCTGTTTTTT
TRBV5-5	NA	NA	TRBJ1-6	CASSVYTGTGNSPLHF	TGTGCCAGCAGCGTGTACACCGGAACGGGAAATTCACCCCTCCACTTT
TRBV15	NA	NA	TRBJ2-4	CATSRDPDLAKNIQYF	TGTGCCACCAGCAGAGATCCGGACCTAGCCAAAAACATTCAGTACTTC
TRBV7-9	NA	NA	TRBJ1-3	CASSLRTESSGNTIYF	TGTGCCAGCAGCTTGCGGACAGAAAGCTCTGGAAACACCATATATTTT
TRBV3-1/TRBV3-2	NA	once	TRBJ1-2	CASSLEQSYGYTF	TGTGCCAGCAGCCTGGAACAGTCCTATGGCTACACCTTC
TRBV5-1	NA	NA	TRBJ2-3	CASSSTDTQYF	TGCGCCAGCTCTAGCACAGATACGCAGTATTTT
TRBV18	NA	NA	TRBJ2-3	CASSPSTDTQYF	TGTGCCAGCTCACCCAGCACAGATACGCAGTATTTT
TRBV7-6	NA	NA	TRBJ2-1	CASSLGSAGTLNGEQFF	TGTGCCAGCAGCTTAGGTTCAGCAGGGACCCTCAACGGTGAGCAGTTCTTC
TRBV7-9	TRBD1	NA	TRBJ2-1	CASSSTWTGQSYNEQFF	TGTGCCAGCAGCTCGACGTGGACAGGGCAGTCCTACAATGAGCAGTTCTTC
TRBV30	NA	NA	TRBJ1-1	CAWRRVRRNTEAFF	TGTGCCTGGAGACGAGTACGGAGGAACACTGAAGCTTTCTTT
TRBV6-2/TRBV6-3	TRBD1	NA	TRBJ1-4	CASSEGQAGEKLFF	TGTGCCAGCAGTGAGGGACAGGCGGGTGAAAAACTGTTTTTT
TRBV21-1	NA	NA	TRBJ2-7	CASSKGGYEQYF	TGTGCCAGCAGCAAAGGCGGCTACGAGCAGTACTTC
TRBV24-1	TRBD1	NA	TRBJ2-3	CATSAVRDRATDTQYF	TGTGCCACCAGTGCCGTCCGGGACAGGGCCACAGATACGCAGTATTTT
TRBV19	NA	NA	TRBJ2-1	CASSTLDRDPEQFF	TGTGCCAGTAGTACACTCGACCGGGACCCTGAGCAGTTCTTC
TRBV2	TRBD1	NA	TRBJ1-1	CASRSGTGYSTEAFF	TGTGCCAGCAGGTCCGGGACAGGGTACAGCACTGAAGCTTTCTTT
TRBV20-1	NA	NA	TRBJ2-2	CSARVPAGLFF	TGCAGTGCTAGAGTCCCGGCCGGGTTGTTTTTT
TRBV7-9	NA	NA	TRBJ2-2	CASSARQEVWTGELFF	TGTGCCAGCAGCGCCCGACAGGAGGTGTGGACCGGGGAGCTGTTTTTT